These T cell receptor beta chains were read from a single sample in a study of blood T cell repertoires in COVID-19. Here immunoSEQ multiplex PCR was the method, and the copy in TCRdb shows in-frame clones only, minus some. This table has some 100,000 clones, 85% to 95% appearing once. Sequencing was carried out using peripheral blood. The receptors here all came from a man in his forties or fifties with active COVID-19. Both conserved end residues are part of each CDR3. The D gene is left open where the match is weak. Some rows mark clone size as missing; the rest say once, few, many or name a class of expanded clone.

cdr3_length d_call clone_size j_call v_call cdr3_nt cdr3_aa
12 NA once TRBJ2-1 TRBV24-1 TGTGCCACCAGTGGCGGAGCCGCTTTGCAGTTCTTC CATSGGAALQFF
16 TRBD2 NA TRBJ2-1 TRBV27 TGTGCCAGCAGTCTCAGCGGGAGGGTTAATGGGAATGAGCAGTTCTTC CASSLSGRVNGNEQFF
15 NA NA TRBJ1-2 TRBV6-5 TGTGCCAGCAGCGGTACACAGGGCTTGGGGTACGGCTACACCTTC CASSGTQGLGYGYTF
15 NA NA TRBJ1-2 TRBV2 TGTGCCAGCAGGGGATTCCCGAGCAGGGCCTATGGCTACACCTTC CASRGFPSRAYGYTF
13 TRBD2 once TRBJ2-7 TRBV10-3 TGTGCCATCCGACTAGCGGGAACCCACGAGCAGTACTTC CAIRLAGTHEQYF
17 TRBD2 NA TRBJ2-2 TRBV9 TGTGCCAGCAGCGTTAGCCCGTCGGGGGGGTACACCGGGGAGCTGTTTTTT CASSVSPSGGYTGELFF
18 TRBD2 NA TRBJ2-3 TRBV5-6 TGTGCCAGCAGCTTGACCGGAGTAGCGGGGACGACCAGAGGTACGCAGTATTTT CASSLTGVAGTTRGTQYF
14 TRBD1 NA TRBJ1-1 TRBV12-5 TGTGCTAGTGGCCCGGGACAGGCTGGCACTGAAGCTTTCTTT CASGPGQAGTEAFF
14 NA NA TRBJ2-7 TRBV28 TGTGCCAGCACCGGGGAGGTAAACACCTACGAGCAGTACTTC CASTGEVNTYEQYF
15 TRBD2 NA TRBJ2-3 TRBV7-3 TGTGCCAGCAGCTACGGGGGACTAGGGGCAGATACGCAGTATTTT CASSYGGLGADTQYF
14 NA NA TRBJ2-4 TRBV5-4 TGTGCCAGCAGCTTGATTTCAACCAAAAACATTCAGTACTTC CASSLISTKNIQYF
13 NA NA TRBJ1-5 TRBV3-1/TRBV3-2 TGTGCCAGCAGCCGAACAGGGAATCAGCCCCAGCATTTT CASSRTGNQPQHF
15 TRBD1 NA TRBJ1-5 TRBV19 TGTGCCAGTACGACAGGGAATTACGGTAATCAGCCCCAGCATTTT CASTTGNYGNQPQHF
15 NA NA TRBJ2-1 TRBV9 TGTGCCAGCAGCGTAGAATCTTCAGCGAGGCATGAGCAGTTCTTC CASSVESSARHEQFF
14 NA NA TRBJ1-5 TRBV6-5 TGTGCCAGCAGGAAAAGGGGGTCCGATCAGCCCCAGCATTTT CASRKRGSDQPQHF
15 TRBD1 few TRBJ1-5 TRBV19 TGTGCCAGTAGTATAGGTGGGGACAGGGCAGGGCCCCAGCATTTT CASSIGGDRAGPQHF
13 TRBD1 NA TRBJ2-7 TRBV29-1 TGCAGCGTGAGGACAGGGCGCTCCTACGAGCAGTACTTC CSVRTGRSYEQYF
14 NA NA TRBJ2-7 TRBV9 TGTGCCAGCAGCGTAACGGGGGACTCCTACGAGCAGTACTTC CASSVTGDSYEQYF
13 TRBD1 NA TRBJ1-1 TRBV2 TGTGCCAGCCGACAGGGATTGAACACTGAAGCTTTCTTT CASRQGLNTEAFF
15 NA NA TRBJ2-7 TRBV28 TGTGCCAGCAGTCGACAGACAGTGGGCCGCTACGAGCAGTACTTC CASSRQTVGRYEQYF
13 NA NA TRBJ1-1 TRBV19 TGTGCCAGCGGGACATCCCAGAACACTGAAGCTTTCTTT CASGTSQNTEAFF
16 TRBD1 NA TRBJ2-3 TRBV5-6 TGTGCCAGCAGCACCGGGACAGGGGGTTCGACAGATACGCAGTATTTT CASSTGTGGSTDTQYF
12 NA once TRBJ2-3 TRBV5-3 TGTGCCAGAAGCTTGGTAGAAGATACGCAGTATTTT CARSLVEDTQYF
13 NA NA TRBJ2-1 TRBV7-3 TGTGCCAGCAGCTTAATCTTAGCGGATGAGCAGTTCTTC CASSLILADEQFF
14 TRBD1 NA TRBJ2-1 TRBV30 TGTGCCGGAGTCCGGGACAGGGCCTACAATGAGCAGTTCTTC CAGVRDRAYNEQFF
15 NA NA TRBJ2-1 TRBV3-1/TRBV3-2 TGTGCCAGCAGCCGACGGGAGAGCTCCTACAATGAGCAGTTCTTC CASSRRESSYNEQFF
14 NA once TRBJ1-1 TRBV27 TGTGCCAGCAGTACCAGGGACACTTACACTGAAGCTTTCTTT CASSTRDTYTEAFF
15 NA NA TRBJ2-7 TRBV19 TGTGCCAGTAACTCCGGACAGAGTAGCTCCTACGAGCAGTACTTC CASNSGQSSSYEQYF
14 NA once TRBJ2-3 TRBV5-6 TGTGCCAGCAGCTTTCCGGGGGGCACAGATACGCAGTATTTT CASSFPGGTDTQYF
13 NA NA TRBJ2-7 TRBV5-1 TGCGCCAGCAGCTTGGAAGGTAGCACCCAGCAGTACTTC CASSLEGSTQQYF
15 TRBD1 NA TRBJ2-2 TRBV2 TGTGCCAGCAGAGGGGACAGGGGTCACACCGGGGAGCTGTTTTTT CASRGDRGHTGELFF
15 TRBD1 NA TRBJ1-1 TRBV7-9 TGTGCCAGCAGCGCTAGGACAGGGGGGGAAACTGAAGCTTTCTTT CASSARTGGETEAFF
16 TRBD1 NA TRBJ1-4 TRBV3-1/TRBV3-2 TGTGCCAGCAGCCAAACCGGACAGGCAGCGCATGAAAAACTGTTTTTT CASSQTGQAAHEKLFF
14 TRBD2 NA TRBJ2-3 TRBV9 TGTGCCAGCAGCGTAGAAGTAGCGGGGGATACGCAGTATTTT CASSVEVAGDTQYF
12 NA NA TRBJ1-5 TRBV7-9 TGTGCCAGCAGCTTAGACCCAGGTTCCCAGCATTTT CASSLDPGSQHF
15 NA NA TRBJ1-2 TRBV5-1 TGCGCCAGCAGCTTGGCGTCAGGGGTGCCCTATGGCTACACCTTC CASSLASGVPYGYTF
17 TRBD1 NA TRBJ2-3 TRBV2 TGTGCCAGCAGTGACCTGCTACAGGGGACGAGGACAGATACGCAGTATTTT CASSDLLQGTRTDTQYF
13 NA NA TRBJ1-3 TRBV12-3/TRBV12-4 TGTGCCAGCAGTTTAAACAGGGGAAACACCATATATTTT CASSLNRGNTIYF
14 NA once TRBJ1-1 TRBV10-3 TGTGCCATCAGTGATGGACAGACGAACACTGAAGCTTTCTTT CAISDGQTNTEAFF
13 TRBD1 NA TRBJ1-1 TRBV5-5 TGTGCCAGCAGCCGGGACAGGGGAGCTGAAGCTTTCTTT CASSRDRGAEAFF
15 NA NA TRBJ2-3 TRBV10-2 TGCGCCAGCAGCGTCCCGGGACTTACAACAGATACGCAGTATTTT CASSVPGLTTDTQYF
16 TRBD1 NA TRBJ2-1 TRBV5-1 TGCGCCAGCAGCCACACCGGGACAGGGGGATACAATGAGCAGTTCTTC CASSHTGTGGYNEQFF
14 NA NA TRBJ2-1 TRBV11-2 TGTGCCAGCAGCTTAGGTGCCAGTTACAATGAGCAGTTCTTC CASSLGASYNEQFF
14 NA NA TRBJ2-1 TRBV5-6 TGTGCCAGCAGCTTGCGGCTAGCGAACAATGAGCAGTTCTTC CASSLRLANNEQFF
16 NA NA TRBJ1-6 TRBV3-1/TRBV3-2 TGTGCCAGCAGCCAAGTCCGGGGGTCCCATAATTCACCCCTCCACTTT CASSQVRGSHNSPLHF
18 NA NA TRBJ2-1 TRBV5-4 TGTGCCAGCAGCTTGGGTGCGGGTCTAACCCTAACGGACAATGAGCAGTTCTTC CASSLGAGLTLTDNEQFF
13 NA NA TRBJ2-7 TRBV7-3 TGTGCCAGCAGCTTAACGAGAGAAAGCGAGCAGTACTTC CASSLTRESEQYF
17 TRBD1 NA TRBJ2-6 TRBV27 TGTGCCAGCAGTCTCGGACAGGGGGCGCCTGGGGCCAACGTCCTGACTTTC CASSLGQGAPGANVLTF
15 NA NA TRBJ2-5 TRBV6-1 TGTGCCAGCAGTGAAGGAAGTAGGGGGGGGAAGACCCAGTACTTC CASSEGSRGGKTQYF
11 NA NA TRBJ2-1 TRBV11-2 TGTGCCAGCAGCTGGAGGTATGAGCAGTTCTTC CASSWRYEQFF
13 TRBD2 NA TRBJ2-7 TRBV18 TGTGCCAGCTCCACTAGCGGAAGTAACGAGCAGTACTTC CASSTSGSNEQYF
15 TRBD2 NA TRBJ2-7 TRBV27 TGTGCCAGTAGTTTAAGGACTAGCGGGACCTACGAGCAGTACTTC CASSLRTSGTYEQYF
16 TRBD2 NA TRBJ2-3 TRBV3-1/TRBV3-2 TGTGCCAGCAGCCAAGAGGGACTAGCGGGCACAGATACGCAGTATTTT CASSQEGLAGTDTQYF
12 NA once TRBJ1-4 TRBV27 TGTGCCAGCGGACGGGATAATGAAAAACTGTTTTTT CASGRDNEKLFF
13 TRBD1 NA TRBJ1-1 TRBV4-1 TGCGCCAGAGCCCCAGGGGGCCACACTGAAGCTTTCTTT CARAPGGHTEAFF